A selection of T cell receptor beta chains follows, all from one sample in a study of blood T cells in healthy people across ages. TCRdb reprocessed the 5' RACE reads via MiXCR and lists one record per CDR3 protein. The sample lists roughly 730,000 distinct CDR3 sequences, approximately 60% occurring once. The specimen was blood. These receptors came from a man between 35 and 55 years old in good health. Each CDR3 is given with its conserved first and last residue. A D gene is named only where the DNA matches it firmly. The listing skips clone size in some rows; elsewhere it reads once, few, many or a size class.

TGTGCCAGCAGTTACCGACAGGGTTGGCCTTACGAGCAGTACTTC	CASSYRQGWPYEQYF	TRBD1	TRBV27	TRBJ2-7	-
TGTGCCAGCAGCTTAGAGGCAGTTAACTATGGCTACACCTTC	CASSLEAVNYGYTF	-	TRBV11-3	TRBJ1-2	-
TGTGCCAGCTCCTTCGCCTCGGCAGGGGCCTACGAGCAGTACTTC	CASSFASAGAYEQYF	-	TRBV7-2	TRBJ2-7	few
TGTGCCAGCAGCTCGGGTCGGCCAGGCCCAAATGAAAAACTGTTTTTT	CASSSGRPGPNEKLFF	-	TRBV7-3	TRBJ1-4	-
TGCGCCAGCAGCCAAGATTGGGGGTCCACTGAAGCTTTCTTT	CASSQDWGSTEAFF	-	TRBV4-3	TRBJ1-1	few
TGTGCCAGCAGCTCGGCAAGCGTACCCCTCTATGGCTACACCTTC	CASSSASVPLYGYTF	-	TRBV7-9	TRBJ1-2	few
TGTGCCAGCAGCATTATGGGCAATCAGCCCCAGCATTTT	CASSIMGNQPQHF	-	TRBV6-5	TRBJ1-5	once
TGTGCCAGCAGCTTAGGGACGCGGGAAAAACTGTTTTTT	CASSLGTREKLFF	-	TRBV7-2	TRBJ1-4	-
TGTGCCAGCAATCCGACCAGAGCAGGAAACACCATATATTTT	CASNPTRAGNTIYF	-	TRBV12-3/TRBV12-4	TRBJ1-3	once
TGTGCCAGCAGCGGCCCAACCGGGACTAGAACCTACGAGCAGTACTTC	CASSGPTGTRTYEQYF	TRBD2	TRBV13	TRBJ2-7	-
TGTGCCAGCAGCGACAGTGTACAAGGGACCCAGTACTTC	CASSDSVQGTQYF	-	TRBV12-3/TRBV12-4	TRBJ2-5	-
TGTGCCAGCAGTTACTCTTCGGACAGGCTTTACGAGCAGTTCTTC	CASSYSSDRLYEQFF	TRBD1	TRBV6-5	TRBJ2-1	-
TGTGCCAGCAGTGCTACGCCCGGGGGCAACTACGAGCAGTACTTC	CASSATPGGNYEQYF	-	TRBV6-1	TRBJ2-7	once
TGTGCCAGTACGACCGTAGGGGAGCAGTACTTC	CASTTVGEQYF	-	TRBV28	TRBJ2-7	-
TGTGCCAGCAGCTTAGGCCTAGCCCAACTTGTAAATGAGCAGTTCTTC	CASSLGLAQLVNEQFF	-	TRBV7-6	TRBJ2-1	few
TGTGCCAGCAGCTCCCCCTTTGTGCCTTCTGGGGGCCGGACAGATACGCAGTATTTT	CASSSPFVPSGGRTDTQYF	-	TRBV7-2	TRBJ2-3	-
TGTGCCAGCAGCGTAGCTCAGCAAACTAGGGGCGCGGGAGAGACCCAGTACTTC	CASSVAQQTRGAGETQYF	-	TRBV9	TRBJ2-5	-
TGCAGCGCCGGTGACAATAACTATGGCTACACCTTC	CSAGDNNYGYTF	-	TRBV29-1	TRBJ1-2	-
TGTGCCAGCAGTTACTCGATTCAGGGGCGTGGAGAGGATGAAAAACTGTTTTTT	CASSYSIQGRGEDEKLFF	-	TRBV6-5	TRBJ1-4	-
TGTGCCAGCAGCTTAGGAGGGACGGGGGGTTGGGGCTACACCTTC	CASSLGGTGGWGYTF	-	TRBV7-2	TRBJ1-2	many
TGTGCCAGCAGGGACACAAGCAATCAGCCCCAGCATTTT	CASRDTSNQPQHF	-	TRBV6-2/TRBV6-3	TRBJ1-5	-
TGTGCCAGCAGGTCCGGGACAGCCAAGCTGTACGAGCAGTACTTC	CASRSGTAKLYEQYF	TRBD1	TRBV12-3/TRBV12-4	TRBJ2-7	few
TGCAGTGCTAGAGCAGGGACTGGAGAGACCCAGTACTTC	CSARAGTGETQYF	-	TRBV20-1	TRBJ2-5	-
TGTGCCAGCAGTGAGGGGGGGTTTAGCAATCAGCCCCAGCATTTT	CASSEGGFSNQPQHF	-	TRBV2	TRBJ1-5	-
TGTGCCAGCAGCTGGGGGGAGCAAAACATTCAGTACTTC	CASSWGEQNIQYF	-	TRBV7-9	TRBJ2-4	few
TGTGCCAGCAGCCTGCCGGGACAGCTCTATGGCTACACCTTC	CASSLPGQLYGYTF	TRBD1	TRBV9	TRBJ1-2	-
TGTGCCAGCAGCCAAGAGGGAGGCGGGAGGGCTAACAATGAGCAGTTCTTC	CASSQEGGGRANNEQFF	TRBD2	TRBV4-2	TRBJ2-1	-
TGTGCCAGCAGAGGCGGCGACCAGCGCAATCAGCCCCAGCATTTT	CASRGGDQRNQPQHF	-	TRBV6-2/TRBV6-3	TRBJ1-5	few
TGTGCCAGCAGCCAAGATGAGAACTCTGGGGCCAACGTCCTGACTTTC	CASSQDENSGANVLTF	-	TRBV4-2	TRBJ2-6	many